What follows are 26 T cell receptor beta chains derived from one specimen sequenced in a study of cytomegalovirus exposure and HLA in healthy donors. Sequencing was performed with immunoSEQ multiplex PCR; in TCRdb, only in-frame clones are kept and a portion is missing. The sample holds a few hundred thousand clones, about nine tenths seen once. The sequenced sample consisted of PBMCs. These TCRs come from a woman between 18 and 30 years old in good health and CMV-seronegative.

The rearrangement joins TRBV9 to TRBJ2-7; 10 bases map to TRBD2. Germline CDR1 is SGDLS and CDR2 is YYNGEE. This CDR3 has 16 residues. With 6 bases clipped from V and 6 bases from J, the junction kept 15 bases outside the gene matches. The CDR3 nucleotides read TGTGCCAGCACTACTGGAGGAGCGGGAGGGCTCGGCGAGCAGTACTTC. As protein: CASTTGGAGGLGEQYF.

The CDR3 nucleotides are TGTGCCAGCAGCTTGGGTCTCGGTAATGAAAAACTGTTTTTT. Its protein is CASSLGLGNEKLFF. This rearrangement joins TRBV5-6 to TRBJ1-4; D gene uncertain. Trimming removed 0 bases from V and 4 bases from J, with 7 bases in between. Germline loops: CDR1 SGHDT, CDR2 YYEEEE. The length of the CDR3 is 14 residues.

The CDR3 is CATSRGILAGDPYEQYF. The CDR3 nucleotides are TGTGCCACCAGCAGAGGGATCCTAGCGGGAGATCCCTACGAGCAGTACTTC. This chain links TRBV15 with TRBJ2-7; 10 bases align to TRBD2. Per germline, CDR1 LNHNV and CDR2 YYDKDF (reference sequence). The trim removed 1 base at V and 2 bases at J, leaving 8 bases unmatched. This CDR3 is built from 17 residues.

This clone was seen more than once but under ten times. The chain joins TRBV7-3 to TRBJ2-1, with a possible D match to TRBD1 (6 bases). V lost 5 bases and J 10 bases, leaving 18 bases between the germline ends. The germline CDR1 and CDR2 sequences are SGHTA and FQGTGA. This CDR3 comprises 14 residues. For the CDR3, the DNA is TGTGCCAGCAGCCCCGGTTTTGAGGGGGAAGAGCAGTTCTTC. Translation gives CASSPGFEGEEQFF.

This chain uses TRBV6-1 with TRBJ1-1; a possible D gene is TRBD1 (5 bases). The CDR3 loop spans 14 amino acids. Per the germline V gene, CDR1 is MNHNS and CDR2 is SASEGT. The V and J ends lost 2 bases and 5 bases respectively, with 12 bases between them. The CDR3 here is CASSESPGRTEAFF. The CDR3 nucleotides read TGTGCCAGCAGTGAATCTCCAGGGAGGACTGAAGCTTTCTTT.

The V and J genes are TRBV30 and TRBJ2-5, with 9 bases aligning to TRBD1. Germline V CDR1 and CDR2: GTSNPN, SVGIG (reference sequence). This CDR3 has 13 amino acids. V lost 6 bases, J lost 1 base, and 3 bases stayed unmatched. This CDR3 reads CACSTGGQETQYF. The DNA of the CDR3 is TGTGCCTGCTCGACAGGGGGCCAAGAGACCCAGTACTTC.

This clone was picked up a small number of times. The rearrangement links TRBV18 to TRBJ2-2; D not resolved. V lost 3 bases and J lost 0, with 8 bases in between. The CDR3 is 15 amino acids. Germline lookup yields CDR1 KGHSH and CDR2 LQKENI. The CDR3 is CASSPNQANTGELFF. The CDR3 DNA follows: TGTGCCAGCTCACCCAATCAGGCGAACACCGGGGAGCTGTTTTTT.

CDR3 sequence: CASTQLDTGELFF. For the CDR3, the DNA is TGTGCCAGCACTCAGCTAGACACCGGGGAGCTGTTTTTT. This chain links TRBV28 with TRBJ2-2; D gene uncertain. Between the trimmed V and J ends, which lost 7 bases and 3 bases, there was a span of 9 bases. CDR1 and CDR2 (germline): MDHEN, SYDVKM. This CDR3 contains 13 residues.

The rearrangement uses TRBV7-2 and TRBJ2-7; 9 nucleotides line up with TRBD2. This CDR3 comprises 15 residues. V shed 1 base and J 4 bases; nucleotides not matched to a gene: 5. Germline CDR1 SGHTA, CDR2 FQGNSA. CDR3 amino acids: CASSLDGTSSYEQYF. In DNA, the CDR3 is TGTGCCAGCAGCTTAGATGGGACTAGCTCGTACGAGCAGTACTTC.

The rearrangement uses TRBV19 and TRBJ2-7, with 9 bases lining up with TRBD1. V lost 5 bases and J lost 2; bases outside the gene matches: 7. This CDR3 spans 15 amino acids. From germline, CDR1 is LNHDA and CDR2 SQIVND (reference sequence). The CDR3 sequence is CASSVRQGGTYEQYF. In nucleotides, the CDR3 is TGTGCCAGTAGTGTTCGACAGGGGGGGACCTACGAGCAGTACTTC.

The chain combines TRBV5-6 with TRBJ2-1; D unresolved. Looked up from germline, CDR1 is SGHDT and CDR2 is YYEEEE. This CDR3 is built from 13 residues. The V end lost 4 bases, the J end lost 8 bases, and 13 bases lay between the germline ends. In DNA, the CDR3 is TGTGCCAGCAGCCAGGTTCAAGTCGATGAGCAGTTCTTC. Translation gives CASSQVQVDEQFF.

This clone has just one count. CDR3 sequence (DNA): TGTGCCAGCAGTTTAGGACAGCACACTGAAGCTTTCTTT. Its translation is CASSLGQHTEAFF. The chain couples TRBV27 to TRBJ1-1; D is possibly TRBD1 (6 bases). The CDR3 loop spans 13 amino acids. Germline CDR1 MNHEY, CDR2 SMNVEV (reference sequence). V was trimmed by 2 bases and J by 3 bases, leaving 7 bases between them.

This clone was observed a handful of times. The chain carries TRBV2 and TRBJ2-2, with TRBD1 matching 7 bases. Germline V lookup: CDR1 SNHLY, CDR2 FYNNEI. With V trimmed by 9 bases and J by 7 bases, 8 bases remained unmatched. The CDR3 contains 13 residues. Here the CDR3 reads CASRQGSRGELFF. For the CDR3, the DNA is TGTGCCAGTCGACAGGGTTCCCGCGGGGAGCTGTTTTTT. Full variable domain (rest looked up from reference TRBV2 and TRBJ2-2): EPEVTQTPSHQVTQMGQEVILRCVPISNHLYFYWYRQILGQKVEFLVSFYNNEISEKSEIFDDQFSVERPDGSNFTLKIRSTKLEDSAMYFCASRQGSRGELFFGEGSRLTVL.

This chain joins TRBV5-4 and TRBJ2-1; 9 bases are a match to TRBD1. This CDR3 region has 15 residues. The V segment lost 3 bases and the J segment 3 bases; nucleotides outside the gene matches: 4. Germline V CDR1 and CDR2: SGHNT, YYREEE (reference sequence). The CDR3 region has the DNA TGTGCCAGCAGCTGGGAGGGACAGGGCTACAATGAGCAGTTCTTC. Protein product: CASSWEGQGYNEQFF.

This clone appeared a few times. The rearrangement joins TRBV5-1 to TRBJ2-5; 7 nucleotides line up with TRBD1. Germline assignment: CDR1 SGHRS and CDR2 YFSETQ. The CDR3 consists of 15 residues. J was trimmed by 2 bases and V by 4 bases; bases with no gene match: 8. The CDR3 sequence: CASSTLGQVQETQYF. CDR3 sequence (DNA): TGCGCCAGCAGCACCCTAGGACAGGTACAAGAGACCCAGTACTTC.

This clone was detected once. The V call is TRBV15, the J call TRBJ1-2; D unresolved. The length of the CDR3 is 15 residues. Germline V gene data show CDR1 as LNHNV and CDR2 as YYDKDF (reference sequence). With 3 bases removed from V and 8 bases from J, the gap between germline ends came to 19 bases. Here the CDR3 reads CATSRPRATLWGYTF. DNA for the CDR3: TGTGCCACCAGCAGGCCTCGAGCAACGCTATGGGGCTACACCTTC.

This clone appeared a single time. This sequence joins TRBV4-1 and TRBJ2-6; tentative D call: TRBD2 (5 bases). CDR1 is MGHRA, CDR2 YSYEKL, per germline. The CDR3 consists of 19 residues. V lost 1 base and J lost 2, with 18 bases in between. This CDR3 is CASSQGLGELGTGANVLTF. The CDR3 nucleotides read TGCGCCAGCAGCCAAGGTTTGGGAGAACTGGGGACTGGGGCCAACGTCCTGACTTTC.

V and J are TRBV30 and TRBJ1-2; D is uncertain. Germline V lookup: CDR1 GTSNPN, CDR2 SVGIG (reference sequence). The CDR3 length is 12 residues. The V end lost 0 bases, the J end lost 4 bases, and 6 bases lay between the germline ends. CDR3: CAWSVAGYGYTF. CDR3 bases: TGTGCCTGGAGTGTGGCAGGCTATGGCTACACCTTC.

V gene TRBV18 combines with J gene TRBJ1-1; 8 bases are a match to TRBD1. The CDR3 covers 17 residues. V gave up 2 bases and J gave up 4 bases; unmatched junction bases: 12. Germline lookup yields CDR1 KGHSH and CDR2 LQKENI. CDR3 protein: CASSPVGQGYGGTEAFF. The CDR3 DNA follows: TGTGCCAGCTCACCAGTTGGACAGGGCTATGGGGGCACTGAAGCTTTCTTT.

This clone is a singleton in its sample. The chain uses TRBV4-3 and TRBJ2-1; 9 nucleotides align to TRBD2. Per the germline V gene, CDR1 is LGHNA and CDR2 is YSLEER. The J segment lost 10 bases and the V segment lost 3 bases, leaving 4 bases of the junction unmatched. The length of the CDR3 is 13 residues. As DNA, the CDR3 is TGCGCCAGCAGCCAGTTTAGCGGGAGAGAGCAGTTCTTC. Translation gives CASSQFSGREQFF.

V is TRBV2 and J is TRBJ1-5; TRBD1 aligns across 7 bases. Germline V gene lookup returns CDR1 SNHLY and CDR2 FYNNEI. The ends lost 6 bases at V and 5 bases at J; junction bases unmatched: 7. The CDR3 covers 14 residues. The CDR3 DNA is TGTGCCAGCAGCGAGACAGGGCCCTATCAGCCCCAGCATTTT. It codes for CASSETGPYQPQHF.

This chain connects TRBV28 to TRBJ1-4, with TRBD1 as a possible D gene (5 bases). V lost 5 bases to trimming and J lost 3 bases, with 13 bases between them. The CDR3 is made up of 15 amino acids. Germline loops: CDR1 MDHEN, CDR2 SYDVKM. This chain's CDR3 is CASSPRQYPNEKLFF. CDR3 DNA: TGTGCCAGCAGTCCCCGACAGTATCCTAATGAAAAACTGTTTTTT.

The sample holds one count of this clone. CDR3: CASSSPGQSSYEQYF. The CDR3 coding sequence is TGTGCCAGTAGTTCTCCGGGACAGAGCTCCTACGAGCAGTACTTC. The J gene is TRBJ2-7, the V gene TRBV19, with 7 bases aligning to TRBD1. Germline CDR1 LNHDA, CDR2 SQIVND (reference sequence). The CDR3 is 15 amino acids. After removal of 5 bases from V and 0 bases from J, the junction contained 7 bases not matched to a gene.

CDR3 sequence: CASSQTGGTDTQYF. CDR3 coding DNA: TGTGCCAGCAGCCAAACGGGGGGCACAGATACGCAGTATTTT. The V and J genes are TRBV7-3 and TRBJ2-3, with TRBD2 as a possible D gene (6 bases). The CDR3 consists of 14 residues. V lost 5 bases, J lost 1 base, and 10 bases lay in between. Looked up from germline, CDR1 is SGHTA and CDR2 is FQGTGA.

The V call is TRBV28, the J call TRBJ1-5, with TRBD1 as a possible D gene (6 bases). V gave up 6 bases and J gave up 9 bases, with 18 bases separating them. Germline CDR1 is MDHEN and CDR2 is SYDVKM. This CDR3 region has 14 residues. CDR3 bases: TGTGCCAGCAGCTCCCCCCGGGACACGGGGCCCCAGCATTTT. Its translation is CASSSPRDTGPQHF.

The chain combines TRBV6-1 with TRBJ2-7; D is unresolved. Germline CDR1 reads MNHNS; CDR2 reads SASEGT. This CDR3 comprises 14 residues. Trimming left V 5 bases short and J 3 bases short, with 14 bases between. CDR3 residues: CASSRAHQIYEQYF. Here the CDR3 DNA reads TGTGCCAGCAGTAGAGCGCACCAGATCTACGAGCAGTACTTC.